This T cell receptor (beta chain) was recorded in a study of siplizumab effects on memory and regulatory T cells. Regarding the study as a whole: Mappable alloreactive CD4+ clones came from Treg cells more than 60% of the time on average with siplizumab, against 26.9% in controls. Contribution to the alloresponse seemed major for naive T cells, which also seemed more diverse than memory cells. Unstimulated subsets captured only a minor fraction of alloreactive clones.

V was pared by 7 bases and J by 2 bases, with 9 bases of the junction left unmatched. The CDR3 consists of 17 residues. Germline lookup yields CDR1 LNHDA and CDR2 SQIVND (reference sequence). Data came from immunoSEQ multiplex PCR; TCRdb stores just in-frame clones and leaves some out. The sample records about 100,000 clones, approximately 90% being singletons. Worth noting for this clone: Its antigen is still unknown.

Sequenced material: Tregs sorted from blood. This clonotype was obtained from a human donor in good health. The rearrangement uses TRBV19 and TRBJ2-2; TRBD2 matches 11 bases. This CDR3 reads CASNNPGLAENTGELFF. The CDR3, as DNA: TGTGCCAGTAATAATCCGGGACTAGCGGAAAACACCGGGGAGCTGTTTTTT.